This TCR beta chain was sequenced for a study of control samples from healthy donors and cancer patients. V gave up 8 bases and J gave up 4 bases, with 12 bases separating them. The CDR3 spans 12 residues. CDR1 and CDR2 (germline): SNHLY, FYNNEI. Profiled with immunoSEQ multiplex PCR; TCRdb holds only in-frame clones, not every one. Among some 74,000 clones, roughly 88% were seen once, and the ten largest hold around 5.7%. The V call is TRBV2, the J call TRBJ2-7; possibly TRBD2 for D (6 bases). The sequence was obtained from a woman in her 50s in good health. Specimen: blood. The CDR3 is CASGGGGYEQYF. The CDR3 DNA reads as TGTGCCAGCGGGGGAGGTGGATACGAGCAGTACTTC.